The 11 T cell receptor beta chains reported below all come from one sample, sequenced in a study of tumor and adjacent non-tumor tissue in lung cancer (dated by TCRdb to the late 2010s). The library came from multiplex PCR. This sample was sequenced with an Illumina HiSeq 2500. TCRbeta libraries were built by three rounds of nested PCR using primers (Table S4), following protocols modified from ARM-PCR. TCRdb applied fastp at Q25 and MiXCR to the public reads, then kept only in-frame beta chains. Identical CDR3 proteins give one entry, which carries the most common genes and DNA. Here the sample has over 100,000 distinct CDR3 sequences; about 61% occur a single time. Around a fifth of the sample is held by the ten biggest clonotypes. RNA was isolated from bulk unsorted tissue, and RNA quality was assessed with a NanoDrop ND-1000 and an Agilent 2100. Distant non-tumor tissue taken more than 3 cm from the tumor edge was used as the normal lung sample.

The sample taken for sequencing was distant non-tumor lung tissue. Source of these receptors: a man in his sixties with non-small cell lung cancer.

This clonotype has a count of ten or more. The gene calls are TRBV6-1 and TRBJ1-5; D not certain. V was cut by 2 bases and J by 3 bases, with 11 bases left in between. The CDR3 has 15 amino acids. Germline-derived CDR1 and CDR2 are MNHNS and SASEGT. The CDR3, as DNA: TGTGCCAGCAGTGAAAGCTGGCGGACCAATCAGCCCCAGCATTTT. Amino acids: CASSESWRTNQPQHF.

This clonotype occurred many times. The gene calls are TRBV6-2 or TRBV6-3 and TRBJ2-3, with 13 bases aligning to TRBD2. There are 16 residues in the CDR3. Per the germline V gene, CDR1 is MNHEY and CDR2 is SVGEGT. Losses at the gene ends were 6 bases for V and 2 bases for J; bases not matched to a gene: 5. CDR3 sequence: CASRSGLAGPTDTQYF. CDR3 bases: TGTGCCAGCAGATCGGGACTAGCGGGGCCCACAGATACGCAGTATTTT.

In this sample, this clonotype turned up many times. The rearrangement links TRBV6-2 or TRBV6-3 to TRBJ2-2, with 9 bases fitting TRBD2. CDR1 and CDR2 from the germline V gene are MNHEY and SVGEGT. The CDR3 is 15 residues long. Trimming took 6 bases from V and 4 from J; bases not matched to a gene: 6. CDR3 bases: TGTGCCAGCAGGCCCAGCGGGGGGCCCACCGGGGAGCTGTTTTTT. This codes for CASRPSGGPTGELFF.

The CDR3 protein is CASSQSYEIWGDYTF. For the CDR3, the DNA is TGTGCCAGCAGCCAATCCTATGAGATTTGGGGTGACTACACCTTC. The chain uses TRBV4-2 and TRBJ1-2; D is ambiguous. The CDR3 contains 15 residues. The V gene's germline CDR1 is LGHNA and CDR2 YNFKEQ. The V and J ends lost 2 bases and 10 bases respectively, with 20 bases between them.

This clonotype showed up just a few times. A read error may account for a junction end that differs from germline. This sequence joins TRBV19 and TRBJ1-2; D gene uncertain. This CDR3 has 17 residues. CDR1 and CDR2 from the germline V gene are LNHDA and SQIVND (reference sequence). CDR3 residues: CASSIIRHPAGNYGCTF. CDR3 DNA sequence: TGTGCCAGTAGTATAATTAGACACCCCGCGGGGAACTATGGCTGCACCTTC.

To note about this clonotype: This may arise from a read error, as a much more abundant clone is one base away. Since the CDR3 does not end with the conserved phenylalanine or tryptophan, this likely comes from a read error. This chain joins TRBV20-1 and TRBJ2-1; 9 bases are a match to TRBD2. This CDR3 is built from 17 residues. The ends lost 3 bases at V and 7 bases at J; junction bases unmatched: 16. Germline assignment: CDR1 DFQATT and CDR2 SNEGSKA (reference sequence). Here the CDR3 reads CSASSGLAGDGWNEQFL. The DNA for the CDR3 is TGCAGTGCTAGTAGCGGGTTAGCGGGAGATGGTTGGAATGAGCAGTTCCTC.

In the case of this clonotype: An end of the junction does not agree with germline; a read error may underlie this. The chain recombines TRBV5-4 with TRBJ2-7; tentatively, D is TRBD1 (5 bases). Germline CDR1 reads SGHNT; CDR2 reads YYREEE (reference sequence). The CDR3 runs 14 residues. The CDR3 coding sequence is TGTGCCAACAGCCATTCGGCAAGGGGCTACGAGCAGTACTTC. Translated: CANSHSARGYEQYF.

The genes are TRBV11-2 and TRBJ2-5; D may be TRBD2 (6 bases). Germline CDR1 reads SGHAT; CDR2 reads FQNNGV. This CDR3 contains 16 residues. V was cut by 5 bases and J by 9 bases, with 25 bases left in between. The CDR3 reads CASSHRSSGVGEAQYF. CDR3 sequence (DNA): TGTGCCAGCAGCCACCGTAGTAGCGGAGTGGGGGAGGCCCAGTACTTC.

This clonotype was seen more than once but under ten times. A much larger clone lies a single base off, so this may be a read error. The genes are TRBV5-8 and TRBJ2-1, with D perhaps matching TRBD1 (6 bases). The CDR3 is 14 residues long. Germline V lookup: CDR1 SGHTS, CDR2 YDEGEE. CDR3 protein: CASSFRTAHNVQFF. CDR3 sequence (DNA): TGTGCCAGCAGCTTTCGGACAGCTCACAATGTGCAGTTCTTC.

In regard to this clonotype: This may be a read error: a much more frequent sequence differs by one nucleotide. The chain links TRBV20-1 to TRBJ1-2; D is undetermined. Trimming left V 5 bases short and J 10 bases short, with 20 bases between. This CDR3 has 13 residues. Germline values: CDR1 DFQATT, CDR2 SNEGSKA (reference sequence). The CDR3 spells CSAGGVAFGVYTF. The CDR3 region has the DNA TGCAGTGCTGGCGGGGTTGCCTTTGGAGTCTACACCTTC.

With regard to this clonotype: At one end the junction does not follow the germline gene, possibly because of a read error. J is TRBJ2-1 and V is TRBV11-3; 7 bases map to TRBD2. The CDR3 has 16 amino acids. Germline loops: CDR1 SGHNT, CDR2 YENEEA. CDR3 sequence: CTSSPGGWSSYNVQFF. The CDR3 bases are TGTACCAGCAGCCCGGGGGGTTGGAGCTCATACAATGTGCAGTTCTTC. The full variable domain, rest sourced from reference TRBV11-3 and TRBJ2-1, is EAGVVQSPRYKIIEKKQPVAFWCNPISGHNTLYWYLQNLGQGPELLIRYENEEAVDDSQLPKDRFSAERLKGVDSTLKIQPAELGDSAVYLCTSSPGGWSSYNVQFFGPGTRLTVL.